The rows below give T cell receptor beta chains drawn from one sample of a study of human T cells and chemical hapten exposure. TCRdb fed the RACE reads into MiXCR, producing one record per CDR3 protein. The sample shows some 250,000 distinct CDR3 sequences, around 7% of them seen only once. The source material was whole blood, sampled in connection with sensitization to the hapten diphenylcyclopropenone (DPC). These receptors all stem from a man aged 18 to 30 with alopecia areata. Some clones in this sample may be carry-over from other donors' samples. CDR3s include the opening cysteine and the closing phenylalanine or tryptophan. The D gene is left open where the match is weak. Not every row has a clone size; where given, it reads once, few, many or a size class.

size: .
D: .
J: TRBJ2-3
V: TRBV20-1
DNA: TGCAGTGCCCGAGGGGGCGGGAGAAGCACAGATACGCAGTATTTT
CDR3: CSARGGGRSTDTQYF

size: many
D: .
J: TRBJ2-1
V: TRBV29-1
DNA: TGCGGGGGTAGGGACAATGAGCAGTTCTTC
CDR3: CGGRDNEQFF

size: .
D: .
J: TRBJ1-2
V: TRBV20-1
DNA: TGCAGTGCTACGGGGGGCGCTAACTATGGCTACACCTTC
CDR3: CSATGGANYGYTF

size: .
D: TRBD1
J: TRBJ2-4
V: TRBV20-1
DNA: TGCAGTGCTAGCTCGGGACAGGAACTGCTTATAGCCAAAAACATTCAGTACTTC
CDR3: CSASSGQELLIAKNIQYF

size: few
D: TRBD1
J: TRBJ2-7
V: TRBV13
DNA: TGTGCCAGCAGCCCCCGGGACAGGGGGTACGAGCAGTACTTC
CDR3: CASSPRDRGYEQYF

size: .
D: TRBD1
J: TRBJ1-2
V: TRBV11-2
DNA: TGTGCCAGCAGCTCAAACAGGGGGCAGGGCTATGGCTACACCTTC
CDR3: CASSSNRGQGYGYTF

size: many
D: TRBD1
J: TRBJ2-2
V: TRBV11-2
DNA: TGTGCCAGCAGCTTAGTCACAGGGGGCGCAATGGTGACCGGGGAGCTGTTTTTT
CDR3: CASSLVTGGAMVTGELFF

size: many
D: TRBD2
J: TRBJ2-1
V: TRBV29-1
DNA: TGCAGCGTTGAAGATCTGAGGACTAGCATCGATGAGCAGTTCTTC
CDR3: CSVEDLRTSIDEQFF

size: many
D: .
J: TRBJ1-2
V: TRBV4-3
DNA: TGCGCCAGCAGCCAAGATTCACGAGGGTTGGGCTATGGCTACACCTTC
CDR3: CASSQDSRGLGYGYTF

size: .
D: .
J: TRBJ1-5
V: TRBV7-9
DNA: TGTGCCAGCAGCTACGACAGGAGCAATCAGCCCCAGCATTTT
CDR3: CASSYDRSNQPQHF

size: few
D: .
J: TRBJ2-5
V: TRBV6-2/TRBV6-3
DNA: TGTGCCAGCAGGCCTAGTCCCCCCGGGGAAGAGACCCAGTACTTC
CDR3: CASRPSPPGEETQYF

size: .
D: TRBD1
J: TRBJ1-4
V: TRBV29-1
DNA: TGCAGCGTTGAAAGGGACAGTAATGAAAAACTGTTTTTT
CDR3: CSVERDSNEKLFF

size: few
D: .
J: TRBJ2-7
V: TRBV14
DNA: TGTGCCAGCAGCCAATGGGGCCACGAGCAGTACTTC
CDR3: CASSQWGHEQYF

size: .
D: .
J: TRBJ1-1
V: TRBV7-2
DNA: TGTGCCAGCAGTCCCTCTCGAATTGAAGCTTTCTTT
CDR3: CASSPSRIEAFF

size: .
D: TRBD1
J: TRBJ1-2
V: TRBV20-1
DNA: TGCAGTGCTCCCCTAGGGACAGGAGAGAACTATGGCTACACCTTC
CDR3: CSAPLGTGENYGYTF

size: few
D: .
J: TRBJ1-3
V: TRBV11-2
DNA: TGTGCCAGCAGCGCGGGACGGGCCTCTGGAAACACCATATATTTT
CDR3: CASSAGRASGNTIYF

size: .
D: TRBD2
J: TRBJ2-2
V: TRBV7-2
DNA: TGTGCCAGCTCCTACCGGGGGGGTTCCGGGGAGCTGTTTTTT
CDR3: CASSYRGGSGELFF

size: few
D: .
J: TRBJ2-3
V: TRBV20-1
DNA: TGCTCCGGGGCAGGGGAATACACAGATACGCAGTATTTT
CDR3: CSGAGEYTDTQYF

size: .
D: .
J: TRBJ2-1
V: TRBV6-5
DNA: TGTGCCAGCAGTTACGGGCAGGGACGGAGTGAGCAGTTCTTC
CDR3: CASSYGQGRSEQFF

size: many
D: TRBD1
J: TRBJ1-1
V: TRBV29-1
DNA: TGCAGCGTGTCGGGACAGACTGAAGCTTTCTTT
CDR3: CSVSGQTEAFF

size: few
D: .
J: TRBJ1-5
V: TRBV5-6
DNA: TGTGCCAGCAGCACGGGAGCGCGGGACATCTCCAATCAGCCCCAGCATTTT
CDR3: CASSTGARDISNQPQHF

size: .
D: .
J: TRBJ1-6
V: TRBV9
DNA: TGTGCCAGCAGCATAAGCCGGGGGCGCGCACCCCTCCACTTT
CDR3: CASSISRGRAPLHF

size: few
D: .
J: TRBJ1-1
V: TRBV7-9
DNA: TGTGTCAGCAGAGAAGGTTTGAACACTGAAGCTTTCTTT
CDR3: CVSREGLNTEAFF

size: .
D: .
J: TRBJ2-4
V: TRBV20-1
DNA: TGCAGTGTAAAGGGGGGTAAAAACATTCAGTACTTC
CDR3: CSVKGGKNIQYF

size: few
D: TRBD2
J: TRBJ2-2
V: TRBV6-2/TRBV6-3
DNA: TGTGCCAGCAGTAAGAGGACTAGCGGGGATACCGGGGAGCTGTTTTTT
CDR3: CASSKRTSGDTGELFF

size: many
D: TRBD1
J: TRBJ1-1
V: TRBV6-2/TRBV6-3
DNA: TGTGCCAGCAGTGGCCAGACAGGGGCTGAAGCTTTCTTT
CDR3: CASSGQTGAEAFF

size: few
D: .
J: TRBJ2-7
V: TRBV7-2
DNA: TGTGCCAGCAGCTCCTGGGTGCCCCCCTTGTACGAGCAGTACTTC
CDR3: CASSSWVPPLYEQYF

size: many
D: .
J: TRBJ2-3
V: TRBV24-1
DNA: TGTGCCACCAGTGATTTTAAAAGCGTGGATACGCAGTATTTT
CDR3: CATSDFKSVDTQYF

size: .
D: .
J: TRBJ2-1
V: TRBV11-2
DNA: TGTGCCAGCAGCGGGGGGGCCAGTTTGAATGAGCAGTTCTTC
CDR3: CASSGGASLNEQFF

size: many
D: .
J: TRBJ1-2
V: TRBV29-1
DNA: TGCAGCTCGAGACCCGCGGGCTATGGCTACACCTTC
CDR3: CSSRPAGYGYTF

size: .
D: .
J: TRBJ1-5
V: TRBV6-5
DNA: TGTGCCAGCAGTTACGCTCCTAGCAATCAGCCCCAGCATTTT
CDR3: CASSYAPSNQPQHF

size: few
D: TRBD1
J: TRBJ1-2
V: TRBV6-5
DNA: TGTGCCAGCAGTTACTCGCCGGGACAGGGGGCCTACACCTTC
CDR3: CASSYSPGQGAYTF

size: .
D: .
J: TRBJ1-2
V: TRBV7-6
DNA: TGTGCCAGCACCCTTCACCCACAGGGTTCTTCCTATGGCTACACCTTC
CDR3: CASTLHPQGSSYGYTF

size: many
D: TRBD1
J: TRBJ1-2
V: TRBV29-1
DNA: TGCAGCGTCGACCGGGACAGGTCTCCTGGCTACACCTTC
CDR3: CSVDRDRSPGYTF

size: .
D: .
J: TRBJ2-7
V: TRBV7-2
DNA: TGTGCCAGCAGCCCGGGGTGGGGGTCCCACGAGCAGTACTTC
CDR3: CASSPGWGSHEQYF

size: few
D: .
J: TRBJ1-6
V: TRBV24-1
DNA: TGTGCCACCAGTGACGGATTTTATAATTCACCCCTCCACTTT
CDR3: CATSDGFYNSPLHF

size: few
D: TRBD1
J: TRBJ2-1
V: TRBV6-2/TRBV6-3
DNA: TGTGCCAGCAGCCCGCCCCGGGGACAGGACACCTATGAGCAGTTCTTC
CDR3: CASSPPRGQDTYEQFF

size: .
D: .
J: TRBJ1-5
V: TRBV12-3/TRBV12-4
DNA: TGTGCCAGCACCATTGGAAATCAGCCCCAGCATTTT
CDR3: CASTIGNQPQHF

size: few
D: .
J: TRBJ1-6
V: TRBV3-1
DNA: TGTGCCAGCAGCCCCCCTCGACCCGGGACATCGGGATCACCCCTCCACTTT
CDR3: CASSPPRPGTSGSPLHF

size: few
D: TRBD1
J: TRBJ2-5
V: TRBV5-1
DNA: TGCGCCAGCGGTGGCTACTCAGGACAGGCGGGAGAGACCCAGTACTTC
CDR3: CASGGYSGQAGETQYF